These 30 T cell receptor beta chains came from one sample sequenced in a study of response to subunit inactivated influenza vaccine. TCRdb independently ran MiXCR on the RT-PCR reads; one entry per CDR3 protein. The table has roughly 160,000 distinct CDR3 sequences, approximately 11% seen once. Sequences were derived from non-naive T cells sorted from PBMCs, sampled 40 to 50 days after vaccination. These receptors all stem from a man aged 50 to 59 who received an inactivated influenza vaccine.

The chain carries TRBV20-1 and TRBJ2-3; the match to TRBD2 covers 11 bases. This CDR3 has 16 amino acids. The germline CDR1 and CDR2 sequences are DFQATT and SNEGSKA (reference sequence). Trimming removed 3 bases from V and 7 bases from J; junction bases left unmatched: 12. The CDR3, as DNA: TGCAGTGCTAGTCCGGCTAGCGGGGGGAATAGAAATACGCAGTATTTT. It translates to CSASPASGGNRNTQYF.

Only a few counts were recorded for this clonotype. J is TRBJ1-2 and V is TRBV20-1; no clear D. The CDR3 spans 13 residues. Germline lookup yields CDR1 DFQATT and CDR2 SNEGSKA (reference sequence). V lost 3 bases to trimming and J lost 5 bases, with 13 bases between them. CDR3 in amino acids: CSASPDVMYGYTF. CDR3 DNA sequence: TGCAGTGCTAGCCCCGACGTGATGTATGGCTACACCTTC.

CDR3 nucleotide sequence: TGTGCCAGCAGCTTGGAGGGGCAGGGTACTCAGCCCCAGCATTTT. Encoded protein: CASSLEGQGTQPQHF. V is TRBV5-5 and J is TRBJ1-5; the D gene is possibly TRBD1 (5 bases). Trimming pared 0 bases from V and 6 bases from J, leaving 13 bases between. The CDR3 covers 15 residues. CDR1 SGHKS and CDR2 YYEKEE come from the germline V gene (reference sequence).

This clonotype was seen a few times. The chain joins TRBV10-3 to TRBJ2-3; 8 bases are shared with TRBD1. Germline loops: CDR1 ENHRY, CDR2 SYGVKD. The CDR3 length is 14 residues. The V segment lost 10 bases and the J segment 3 bases; nucleotides outside the gene matches: 9. CDR3 nucleotide sequence: TGTGCCAGTCAGACAGGGGATAGGACAGATACGCAGTATTTT. Its protein is CASQTGDRTDTQYF.

The chain is built from TRBV20-1 and TRBJ2-7, with 7 positions matching TRBD2. The CDR3 is 14 amino acids. Germline loops: CDR1 DFQATT, CDR2 SNEGSKA (reference sequence). Unmatched junction bases numbered 6, after V lost 4 bases and J lost 0 bases. Written as DNA, the CDR3 is TGCAGTGCTACGACCCAGCGGGGCTCCTACGAGCAGTACTTC. This gives the protein CSATTQRGSYEQYF.

This clonotype has at least ten counts. This rearrangement joins TRBV4-1 to TRBJ2-7; TRBD2 matches 8 bases. With 3 bases clipped from V and 4 bases from J, the junction kept 20 bases outside the gene matches. Per the germline V gene, CDR1 is MGHRA and CDR2 is YSYEKL. CDR3 length: 19 amino acids. The CDR3 DNA reads TGCGCCAGCAGCCATTTACTAGCGGACCCAAGAAGAGGGGTTTACGAGCAGTACTTC. Residues: CASSHLLADPRRGVYEQYF.

This clonotype was observed a handful of times. The chain has TRBV6-1 and TRBJ2-3; no reliable D call. V was shortened by 4 bases and J by 9 bases, with 8 bases between the two germline ends. There are 11 residues in the CDR3. CDR1 is MNHNS, CDR2 SASEGT, per germline. The CDR3 region has the DNA TGTGCCAGCAGTGTGTCTCCAACGCAGTATTTT. This sequence encodes CASSVSPTQYF.

This clonotype appeared many times. CDR3 nucleotide sequence: TGTGCCAGCAGCTTACAGGCTGCATCCTATAATTCACCCCTCCACTTT. This sequence encodes CASSLQAASYNSPLHF. The chain has TRBV7-2 and TRBJ1-6; no clear D. V was clipped by 2 bases and J by 1 base, with 9 bases between them. Per germline, CDR1 SGHTA and CDR2 FQGNSA. The CDR3 is made up of 16 amino acids.

In this sample, this clonotype turned up many times. The rearrangement links TRBV20-1 to TRBJ2-7, with D hard to call. V lost 4 bases, J lost 0 bases, and 19 bases lay in between. The CDR3 spans 16 residues. Germline CDR1 is DFQATT and CDR2 is SNEGSKA (reference sequence). CDR3 nucleotide sequence: TGCAGTGCTAAGCAAGCGAGTCGACTGAGCTCCTACGAGCAGTACTTC. It encodes CSAKQASRLSSYEQYF.

This sequence joins TRBV14 and TRBJ1-1; a weak D match, TRBD1 (5 bases). The CDR3 totals 15 residues. Trimming left V 3 bases short and J 10 bases short, with 21 bases between. CDR1 and CDR2 (germline): SGHDN, FVKESK. The CDR3 bases are TGTGCCAGCAGCCAGTTAACGGGGCTTCCCACGGGAGCTTTCTTT. Its translation is CASSQLTGLPTGAFF.

V usage is TRBV7-2 and J usage is TRBJ1-2; a possible D gene is TRBD1 (5 bases). The CDR3 has 13 amino acids. Germline V gene data show CDR1 as SGHTA and CDR2 as FQGNSA. Trimming took off 5 bases at V and 7 bases at J, with 14 bases between the two ends. The DNA of the CDR3 is TGTGCCAGCAGCCGGGGACGTTGGGGTGGCTACACCTTC. It yields the protein CASSRGRWGGYTF.

The chain combines TRBV7-6 with TRBJ1-1, with D possibly matching TRBD1 (5 bases). Germline CDR1 is SGHVS and CDR2 is FNYEAQ. CDR3 length: 13 residues. Trimming cost V 3 bases and J 5 bases, with 10 bases left between them. CDR3 nucleotides: TGTGCCAGCAGCTTGGAGGGGAGGACTGAAGCTTTCTTT. Protein: CASSLEGRTEAFF.

This clonotype came up a few times. Its ends do not fully match the called genes, so a read error is possible. J is TRBJ2-3 and V is TRBV6-2 or TRBV6-3; 8 bases line up with TRBD2. CDR3 size: 12 residues. CDR1 and CDR2 from the germline V gene are MNHEY and SVGEGT. The CDR3 DNA is TGTGCCAGCAGTTACCCGGGACTAGGGATTCTTTTT. Its protein product is CASSYPGLGILF.

This rearrangement joins TRBV6-6 to TRBJ2-5; D is unclear. Germline values: CDR1 MNHNY, CDR2 SVGAGI (reference sequence). The CDR3 length is 13 residues. V was pared by 0 bases and J by 2 bases, with 4 bases between. CDR3 sequence: CASSYSLQETQYF. As DNA, the CDR3 is TGTGCCAGCAGTTACTCACTGCAAGAGACCCAGTACTTC.

This clonotype has at least ten counts. This chain uses TRBV7-2 with TRBJ2-5, with 9 bases aligning to TRBD2. The length of the CDR3 is 15 residues. CDR1 and CDR2 (germline): SGHTA, FQGNSA. Trimming cost V 3 bases and J 5 bases; bases outside gene matches: 7. CDR3 coding DNA: TGTGCCAGCAGCTTTCTAGCGGGAACTCCGGAGACCCAGTACTTC. Protein product: CASSFLAGTPETQYF.

This clonotype occurred many times. The chain links TRBV7-9 to TRBJ2-3; 10 bases map to TRBD2. The trim removed 5 bases at V and 0 bases at J, leaving 2 bases unmatched. Germline CDR1 reads SEHNR; CDR2 reads FQNEAQ (reference sequence). The CDR3 loop spans 15 amino acids. The CDR3 sequence is CASSLTSGSTDTQYF. CDR3 DNA: TGTGCCAGCAGCCTGACTAGCGGGAGCACAGATACGCAGTATTTT.

This chain uses TRBV11-1 with TRBJ2-1; 10 nucleotides agree with TRBD2. CDR1 and CDR2 (germline): SGHAT, FQDESV (reference sequence). The CDR3 contains 18 residues. The J segment lost 7 bases and the V segment lost 2 bases, leaving 14 bases of the junction unmatched. The CDR3 spells CASSLPFRLAGAKNEQFF. The DNA for the CDR3 is TGTGCCAGCAGCTTACCCTTTCGGCTAGCGGGGGCTAAGAATGAGCAGTTCTTC.

At least ten counts were recorded for this clonotype. This chain connects TRBV12-3 or TRBV12-4 to TRBJ2-7; D not resolved. Deletions cut 6 bases from V and 6 bases from J, with 15 bases between. The CDR3 is 13 amino acids. The CDR3 DNA sequence: TGTGCCAGCAGCCTGACCACCCTTCCCGAGCAGTACTTC. It encodes CASSLTTLPEQYF.

This clonotype was counted a few times. This chain joins TRBV2 and TRBJ2-7; perhaps TRBD1 as D (6 bases). V was pared by 6 bases and J by 7 bases, with 13 bases between. The CDR3 covers 12 residues. Per germline, CDR1 SNHLY and CDR2 FYNNEI. The CDR3 DNA reads TGTGCCAGCAGCGTGGACAGCGGAGAGCAGTACTTC. Its translation: CASSVDSGEQYF.

This clonotype was seen more than once but under ten times. The chain links TRBV7-2 to TRBJ2-1; 11 bases agree with TRBD1. Germline CDR1 and CDR2: SGHTA and FQGNSA. This CDR3 contains 15 residues. V trimming: 6 bases; J trimming: 8 bases; junction bases outside the gene matches: 9. This chain's CDR3 is CASRTGTGGSHEQFF. The CDR3 DNA is TGTGCCAGCAGGACCGGGACAGGGGGTAGCCATGAGCAGTTCTTC. Together with reference TRBV7-2 and TRBJ2-1, the CDR3 gives the full variable domain: GAGVSQSPSNKVTEKGKDVELRCDPISGHTALYWYRQSLGQGLEFLIYFQGNSAPDKSGLPSDRFSAERTGGSVSTLTIQRTQQEDSAVYLCASRTGTGGSHEQFFGPGTRLTVL.

This clonotype was observed many times. This chain joins TRBV12-3 or TRBV12-4 and TRBJ2-2; weak D call: TRBD2 (6 bases). V dropped 7 bases and J dropped 2 bases, with 11 bases sitting between them. This CDR3 is built from 14 residues. For the CDR3, the DNA is TGTGCCAGCAAGCCGGGACTCAACACCGGGGAGCTGTTTTTT. Residues: CASKPGLNTGELFF.

This clonotype was detected a few times. The V gene is TRBV7-2, the J gene TRBJ2-7; 7 positions match TRBD2. The CDR3 runs to 14 residues. Trimming removed 3 bases from V and 4 bases from J; junction bases left unmatched: 6. Per the germline V gene, CDR1 is SGHTA and CDR2 is FQGNSA. In DNA, the CDR3 is TGTGCCAGCAGCTTCGAGCGGGACCGGTACGAGCAGTACTTC. Amino acid sequence: CASSFERDRYEQYF.

This clonotype was detected a few times. The chain is built from TRBV7-9 and TRBJ2-3; D is unresolved. Germline CDR1 is SEHNR and CDR2 is FQNEAQ (reference sequence). The CDR3 length is 15 residues. Trimming stripped 0 bases from V and 0 bases from J, with 7 bases between. Here the CDR3 DNA reads TGTGCCAGCAGCTTAGCGCTGGGGAGCACAGATACGCAGTATTTT. It encodes CASSLALGSTDTQYF. Looking up the rest from reference TRBV7-9 and TRBJ2-3 gives the full variable domain: DTGVSQNPRHKITKRGQNVTFRCDPISEHNRLYWYRQTLGQGPEFLTYFQNEAQLEKSRLLSDRFSAERPKGSFSTLEIQRTEQGDSAMYLCASSLALGSTDTQYFGPGTRLTVL.

This clonotype has just a few counts. This chain links TRBV6-1 with TRBJ2-7, with TRBD2 matching 11 bases. Germline loops: CDR1 MNHNS, CDR2 SASEGT. J was trimmed by 3 bases and V by 6 bases; bases with no gene match: 7. This CDR3 comprises 15 residues. CDR3 sequence (DNA): TGTGCCAGCAGGGCGACTAGCGGGGAGATCTACGAGCAGTACTTC. Protein product: CASRATSGEIYEQYF.

This clonotype was picked up many times. The rearrangement links TRBV27 to TRBJ2-7; D uncertain. With 0 bases removed from V and 0 bases from J, the gap between germline ends came to 9 bases. This CDR3 is built from 15 residues. Germline V lookup: CDR1 MNHEY, CDR2 SMNVEV (reference sequence). This CDR3 is CASSLSARISYEQYF. The CDR3 region has the DNA TGTGCCAGCAGTTTATCTGCCAGGATCTCCTACGAGCAGTACTTC.

This clonotype has ten or more counts. The CDR3 is CASSGSGTGYWRSNQPQHF. The CDR3 DNA reads TGCGCCAGCAGTGGGTCGGGGACAGGGTATTGGAGAAGCAATCAGCCCCAGCATTTT. The chain couples TRBV10-2 to TRBJ1-5, with 9 bases matching TRBD1. Looked up from germline, CDR1 is WSHSY and CDR2 is SAAADI. The CDR3 sequence is 19 residues long. The V gene end was trimmed by 4 bases and the J gene end by 1 base; junction bases not matched to a gene: 14.

This chain joins TRBV13 and TRBJ2-3; a weak D match, TRBD2 (6 bases). V was pared by 5 bases and J by 0 bases, with 24 bases between. CDR3 size: 19 residues. Per germline, CDR1 PRHDT and CDR2 FYEKMQ (reference sequence). CDR3 sequence: CASSPKFLAETSSTDTQYF. CDR3 nucleotide sequence: TGTGCCAGCAGCCCAAAATTCTTAGCGGAAACCTCTAGCACAGATACGCAGTATTTT.

This clonotype has at least ten counts. The chain has TRBV4-1 and TRBJ1-4, with D unresolved. The CDR3 length is 17 residues. CDR1 is MGHRA and CDR2 is YSYEKL in the germline V gene. Trimming left V 0 bases short and J 8 bases short, with 19 bases between. CDR3 residues: CASSQDLSQPVREKLFF. As DNA, the CDR3 is TGCGCCAGCAGCCAAGATCTCAGTCAGCCCGTACGGGAAAAACTGTTTTTT.

This clonotype has only a few counts. The chain links TRBV11-2 to TRBJ2-7, with D possibly called TRBD1 or TRBD2 (6 bases each). Germline V gene data show CDR1 as SGHAT and CDR2 as FQNNGV. The ends were cut back, 2 bases at V and 0 bases at J, with 20 bases in the middle. CDR3 length equals 18 residues. The DNA of the CDR3 is TGTGCCAGCAGCTTAAGGAGTGGGGGGCCTAAACACTCCTACGAGCAGTACTTC. Translating it yields CASSLRSGGPKHSYEQYF.

This chain connects TRBV6-4 to TRBJ1-2, with D possibly matching TRBD1 (6 bases). The length of the CDR3 is 18 residues. The germline V gene encodes CDR1 MRHNA and CDR2 SNTAGT. Deletions cut 7 bases from V and 5 bases from J, with 29 bases between. CDR3 in amino acids: CASTLKWEEGGESYGYTF. The CDR3 nucleotides are TGTGCCAGCACCTTAAAGTGGGAAGAGGGGGGGGAGTCGTATGGCTACACCTTC.